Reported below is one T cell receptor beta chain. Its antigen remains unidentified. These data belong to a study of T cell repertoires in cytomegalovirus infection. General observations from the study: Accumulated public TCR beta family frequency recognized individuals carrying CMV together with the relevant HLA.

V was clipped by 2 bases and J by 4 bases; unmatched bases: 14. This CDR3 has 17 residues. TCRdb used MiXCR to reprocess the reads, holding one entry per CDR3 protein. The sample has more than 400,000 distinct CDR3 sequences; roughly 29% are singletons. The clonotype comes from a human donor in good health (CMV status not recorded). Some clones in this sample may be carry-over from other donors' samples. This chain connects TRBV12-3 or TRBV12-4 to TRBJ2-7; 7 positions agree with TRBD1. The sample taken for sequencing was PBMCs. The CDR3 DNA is TGTGCCAGCAGTTTATGGGGGCCCGACAGGGCGCTTTACGAGCAGTACGTC. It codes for CASSLWGPDRALYEQYV.